This T cell receptor (beta chain) came from a study of PD-1 blockade in classical Hodgkin lymphoma. Libraries were prepared by immunoSEQ multiplex PCR; TCRdb keeps only in-frame clonotypes and omits some of them. The repertoire consists of more than 55,000 clones, with about 88% occurring once and the leading ten covering about 5.6%. The CDR3 loop spans 17 amino acids. The V gene lost 2 bases and the J gene lost 4 bases, with 20 bases spanning the gap. Germline V gives CDR1 ENHRY, CDR2 SYGVKD. Findings and limits, study-wide: The study reported lower baseline TCR diversity in newly diagnosed patients than in healthy donors. Initiation of nivolumab under 1 year after ASCT led to exclusion of patients.

Exposure to brentuximab vedotin varied, and each patient had relapsed following autologous stem cell transplantation. For this clone: As yet, its antigen is unknown.

The source of this sequence is a human donor with classical Hodgkin lymphoma. This chain joins TRBV10-3 and TRBJ1-2; D is unclear. Material: peripheral blood mononuclear cells (PBMCs), obtained before the second cycle of nivolumab. The CDR3 loop is CAISEGRTHRFSYGYTF. The CDR3 DNA is TGTGCCATCAGTGAGGGCAGGACCCACCGTTTTAGCTATGGCTACACCTTC.